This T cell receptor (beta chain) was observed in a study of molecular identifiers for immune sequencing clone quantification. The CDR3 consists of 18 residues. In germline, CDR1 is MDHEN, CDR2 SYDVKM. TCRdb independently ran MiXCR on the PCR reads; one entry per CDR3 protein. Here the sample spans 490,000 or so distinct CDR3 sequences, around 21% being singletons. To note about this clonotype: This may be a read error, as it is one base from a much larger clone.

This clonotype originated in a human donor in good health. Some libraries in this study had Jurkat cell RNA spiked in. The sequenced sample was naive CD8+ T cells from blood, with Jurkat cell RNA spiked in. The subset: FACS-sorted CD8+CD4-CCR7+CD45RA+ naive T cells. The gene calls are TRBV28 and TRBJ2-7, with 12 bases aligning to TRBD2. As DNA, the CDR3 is TGTGCCAGCAGTTTTGGGACTAGCGGGCCCCACAGCTCCTACGGGCAGTACTTC. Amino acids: CASSFGTSGPHSSYGQYF. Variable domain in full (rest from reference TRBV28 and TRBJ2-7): DVKVTQSSRYLVKRTGEKVFLECVQDMDHENMFWYRQDPGLGLRLIYFSYDVKMKEKGDIPEGYSVSREKKERFSLILESASTNQTSMYLCASSFGTSGPHSSYGQYFGPGTRLTVT.